The T cell receptor beta chain described here comes from a study of blood T cell repertoires in COVID-19. Study background: The United States, Italy and Spain were the sources of the acute and convalescent COVID-19 samples. The analysed material was cDNA or gDNA that came from T cells, B-cell-depleted T cells, or PBMCs.

CDR3 length equals 16 residues. Germline CDR1 and CDR2: SGHTA and FQGTGA. V lost 8 bases and J lost 6; bases outside the gene matches: 17. Authors' methods: Cell counts per sample came from amplifying reference gene primers. Produced via immunoSEQ multiplex PCR; TCRdb's table is partial and in-frame only. Clonal size and the V and J genes are those of that table, whereas D and trimming came from the DNA. The data contain some 140,000 clones, around 80% of them seen just once; the ten biggest clones take up 9.5% to 13%. The specimen sequenced was peripheral blood. This TCR was recovered from a man aged 60 to 75 who had recovered from COVID-19. This chain links TRBV7-3 with TRBJ1-2; 8 bases line up with TRBD1. This CDR3 is CASGFIGQGGLDGYTF. In DNA form, the CDR3 reads TGTGCCAGCGGGTTTATAGGACAGGGAGGTCTAGATGGCTACACCTTC.